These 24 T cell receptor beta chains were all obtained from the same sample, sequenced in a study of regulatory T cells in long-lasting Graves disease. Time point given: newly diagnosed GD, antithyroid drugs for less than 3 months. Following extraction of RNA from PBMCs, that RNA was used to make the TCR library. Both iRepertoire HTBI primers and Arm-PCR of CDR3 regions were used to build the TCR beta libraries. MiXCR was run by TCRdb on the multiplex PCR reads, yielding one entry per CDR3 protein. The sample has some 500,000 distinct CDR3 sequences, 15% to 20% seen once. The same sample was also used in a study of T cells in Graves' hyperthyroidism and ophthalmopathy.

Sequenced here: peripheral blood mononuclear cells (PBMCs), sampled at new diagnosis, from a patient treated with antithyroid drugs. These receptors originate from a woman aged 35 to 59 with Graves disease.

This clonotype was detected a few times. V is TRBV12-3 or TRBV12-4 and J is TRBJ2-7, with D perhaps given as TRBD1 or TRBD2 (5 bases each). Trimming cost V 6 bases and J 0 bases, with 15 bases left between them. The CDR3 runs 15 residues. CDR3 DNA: TGTGCCAGCAGCCTGCCCCCGGGGACCTCCTACGAGCAGTACTTC. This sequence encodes CASSLPPGTSYEQYF.

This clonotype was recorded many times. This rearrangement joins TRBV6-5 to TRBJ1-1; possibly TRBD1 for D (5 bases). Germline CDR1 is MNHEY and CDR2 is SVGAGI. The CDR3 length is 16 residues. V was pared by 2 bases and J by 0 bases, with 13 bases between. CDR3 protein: CASSYAMDNLNTEAFF. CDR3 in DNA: TGTGCCAGCAGTTACGCTATGGACAATTTGAACACTGAAGCTTTCTTT.

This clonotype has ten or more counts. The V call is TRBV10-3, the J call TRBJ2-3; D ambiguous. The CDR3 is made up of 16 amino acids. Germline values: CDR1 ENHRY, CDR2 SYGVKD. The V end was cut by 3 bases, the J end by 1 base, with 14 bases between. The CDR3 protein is CAISDVGQAGTDTQYF. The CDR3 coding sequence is TGTGCCATCAGTGATGTTGGGCAGGCCGGCACAGATACGCAGTATTTT.

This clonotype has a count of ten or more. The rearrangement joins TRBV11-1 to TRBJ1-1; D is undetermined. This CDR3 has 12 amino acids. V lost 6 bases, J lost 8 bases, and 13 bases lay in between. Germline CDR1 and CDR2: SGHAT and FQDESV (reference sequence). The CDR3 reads CASSPGGPEAFF. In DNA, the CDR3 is TGTGCCAGCAGTCCAGGAGGGCCCGAAGCTTTCTTT.

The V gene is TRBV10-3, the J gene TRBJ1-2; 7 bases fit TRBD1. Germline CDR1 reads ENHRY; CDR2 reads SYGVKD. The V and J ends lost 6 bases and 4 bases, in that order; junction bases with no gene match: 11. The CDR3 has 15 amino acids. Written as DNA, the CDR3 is TGTGCCATCAGCGGGACAGCTCATGACCTCTATGGCTACACCTTC. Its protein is CAISGTAHDLYGYTF.

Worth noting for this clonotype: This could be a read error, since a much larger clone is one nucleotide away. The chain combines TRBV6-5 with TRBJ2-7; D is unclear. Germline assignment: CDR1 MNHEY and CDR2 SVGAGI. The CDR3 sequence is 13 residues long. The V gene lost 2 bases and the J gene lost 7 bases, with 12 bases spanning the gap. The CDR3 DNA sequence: TGTGCCAGCAGTTACACCGATTACAATGAGCAGTACTTC. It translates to CASSYTDYNEQYF.

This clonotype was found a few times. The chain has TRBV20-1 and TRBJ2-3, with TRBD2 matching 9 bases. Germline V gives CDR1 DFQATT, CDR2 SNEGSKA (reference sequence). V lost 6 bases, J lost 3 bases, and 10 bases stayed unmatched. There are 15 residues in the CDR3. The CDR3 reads CSAHAGGGATDTQYF. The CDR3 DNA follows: TGCAGTGCCCATGCCGGCGGGGGGGCGACAGATACGCAGTATTTT.

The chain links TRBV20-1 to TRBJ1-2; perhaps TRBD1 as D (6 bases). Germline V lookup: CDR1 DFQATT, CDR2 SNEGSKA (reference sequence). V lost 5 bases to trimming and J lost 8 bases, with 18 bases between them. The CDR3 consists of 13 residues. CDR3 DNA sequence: TGCAGTGCTCCTCAACCCAGGGGATACGGCTACACCTTC. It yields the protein CSAPQPRGYGYTF.

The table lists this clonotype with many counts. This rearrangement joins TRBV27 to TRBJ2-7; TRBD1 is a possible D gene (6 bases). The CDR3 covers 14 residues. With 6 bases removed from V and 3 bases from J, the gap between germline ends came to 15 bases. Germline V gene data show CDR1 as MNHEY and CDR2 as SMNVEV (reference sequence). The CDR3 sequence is CASSYGGEVYEQYF. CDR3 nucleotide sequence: TGTGCCAGCAGCTATGGGGGCGAAGTCTACGAGCAGTACTTC.

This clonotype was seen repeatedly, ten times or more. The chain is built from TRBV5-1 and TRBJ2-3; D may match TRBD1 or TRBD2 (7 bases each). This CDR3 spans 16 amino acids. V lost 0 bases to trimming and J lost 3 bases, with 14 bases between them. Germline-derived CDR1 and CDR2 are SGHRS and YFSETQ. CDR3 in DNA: TGCGCCAGCAGCTTGGTCCCAGGGGGGGAGACAGATACGCAGTATTTT. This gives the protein CASSLVPGGETDTQYF.

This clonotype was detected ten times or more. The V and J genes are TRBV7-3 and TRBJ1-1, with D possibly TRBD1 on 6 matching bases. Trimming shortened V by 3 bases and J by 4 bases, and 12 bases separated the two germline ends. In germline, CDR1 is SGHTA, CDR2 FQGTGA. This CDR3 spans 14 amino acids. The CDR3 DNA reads TGTGCCAGCAGCTTGGGACACCAGAGCACTGAAGCTTTCTTT. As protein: CASSLGHQSTEAFF.

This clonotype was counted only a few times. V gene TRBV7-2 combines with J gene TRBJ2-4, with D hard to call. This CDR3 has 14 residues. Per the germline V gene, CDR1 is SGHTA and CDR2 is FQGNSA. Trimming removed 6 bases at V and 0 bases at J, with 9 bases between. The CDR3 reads CASRPALAKNIQYF. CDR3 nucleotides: TGTGCCAGCAGGCCCGCCTTAGCCAAAAACATTCAGTACTTC.

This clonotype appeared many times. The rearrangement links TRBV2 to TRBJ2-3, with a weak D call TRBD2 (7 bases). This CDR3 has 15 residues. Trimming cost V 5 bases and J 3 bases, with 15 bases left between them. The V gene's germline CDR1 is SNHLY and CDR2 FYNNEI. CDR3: CASSLGGGATDTQYF. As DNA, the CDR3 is TGTGCCAGCAGTCTTGGAGGGGGGGCAACAGATACGCAGTATTTT.

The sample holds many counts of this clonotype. The chain's CDR3 is CASSLNQGGTEAFF. CDR3 coding DNA: TGTGCCAGCAGCTTAAACCAGGGCGGCACTGAAGCTTTCTTT. The V call is TRBV7-9, the J call TRBJ1-1; TRBD1 is a possible D gene (5 bases). Trimming cost V 2 bases and J 4 bases, with 11 bases left between them. Germline assignment: CDR1 SEHNR and CDR2 FQNEAQ (reference sequence). This CDR3 region has 14 residues. Variable domain in full (rest from reference TRBV7-9 and TRBJ1-1): DTGVSQNPRHKITKRGQNVTFRCDPISEHNRLYWYRQTLGQGPEFLTYFQNEAQLEKSRLLSDRFSAERPKGSFSTLEIQRTEQGDSAMYLCASSLNQGGTEAFFGQGTRLTVV.

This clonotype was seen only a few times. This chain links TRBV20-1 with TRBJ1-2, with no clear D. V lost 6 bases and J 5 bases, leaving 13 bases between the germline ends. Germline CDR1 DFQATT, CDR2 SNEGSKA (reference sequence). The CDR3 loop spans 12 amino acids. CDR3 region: CSAPMPNYGYTF. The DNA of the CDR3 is TGCAGTGCCCCAATGCCAAATTATGGCTACACCTTC.

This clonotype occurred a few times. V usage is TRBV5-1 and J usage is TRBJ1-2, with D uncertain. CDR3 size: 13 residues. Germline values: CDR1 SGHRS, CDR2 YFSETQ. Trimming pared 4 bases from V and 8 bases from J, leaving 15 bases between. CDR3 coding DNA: TGCGCCAGCAGCCCGCCCGGGCTGGGAGGCTACACCTTC. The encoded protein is CASSPPGLGGYTF.

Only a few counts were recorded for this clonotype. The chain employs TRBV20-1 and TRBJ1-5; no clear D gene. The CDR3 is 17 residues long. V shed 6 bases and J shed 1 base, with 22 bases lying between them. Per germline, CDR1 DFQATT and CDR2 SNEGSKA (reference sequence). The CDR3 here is CSATRTPPVKSNQPQHF. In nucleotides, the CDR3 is TGCAGTGCGACCCGGACCCCTCCAGTGAAAAGCAATCAGCCCCAGCATTTT.

CDR3 bases: TGCAGTGCCCTGACTAGTTCAGAGACCCAGTACTTC. Translated, it gives CSALTSSETQYF. V usage is TRBV20-1 and J usage is TRBJ2-5; tentatively, D is TRBD2 (6 bases). The V end lost 6 bases, the J end lost 4 bases, and 12 bases lay between the germline ends. Germline V lookup: CDR1 DFQATT, CDR2 SNEGSKA (reference sequence). The CDR3 has 12 amino acids.

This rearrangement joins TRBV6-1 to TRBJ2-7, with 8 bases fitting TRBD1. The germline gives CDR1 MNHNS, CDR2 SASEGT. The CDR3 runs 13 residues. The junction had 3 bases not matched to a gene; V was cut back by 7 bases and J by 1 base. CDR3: CASKGQGSYEQYF. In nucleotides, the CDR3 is TGTGCCAGCAAAGGACAGGGTTCCTACGAGCAGTACTTC.

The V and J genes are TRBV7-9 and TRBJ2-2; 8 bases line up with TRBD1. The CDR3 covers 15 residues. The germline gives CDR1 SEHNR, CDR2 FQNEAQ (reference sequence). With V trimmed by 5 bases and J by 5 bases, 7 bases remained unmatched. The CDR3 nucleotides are TGTGCCAGCAGCCCACAGGGGGTTGGGACCGGGGAGCTGTTTTTT. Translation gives CASSPQGVGTGELFF. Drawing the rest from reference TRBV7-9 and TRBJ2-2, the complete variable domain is DTGVSQNPRHKITKRGQNVTFRCDPISEHNRLYWYRQTLGQGPEFLTYFQNEAQLEKSRLLSDRFSAERPKGSFSTLEIQRTEQGDSAMYLCASSPQGVGTGELFFGEGSRLTVL.

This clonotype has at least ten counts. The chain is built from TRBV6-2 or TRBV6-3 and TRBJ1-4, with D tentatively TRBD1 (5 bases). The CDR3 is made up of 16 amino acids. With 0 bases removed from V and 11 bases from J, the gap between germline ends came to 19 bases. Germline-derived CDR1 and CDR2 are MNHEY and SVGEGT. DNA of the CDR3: TGTGCCAGCAGTTACTCCCGGGACGGGCAGGGAGAGAAACTGTTTTTT. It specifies CASSYSRDGQGEKLFF.

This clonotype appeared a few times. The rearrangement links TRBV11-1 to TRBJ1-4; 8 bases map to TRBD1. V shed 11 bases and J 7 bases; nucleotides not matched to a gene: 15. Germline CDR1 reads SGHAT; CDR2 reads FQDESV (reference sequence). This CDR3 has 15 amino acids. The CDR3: CADSLDQGAGEKLFF. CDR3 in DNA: TGTGCCGACAGCTTGGATCAGGGGGCCGGTGAAAAACTGTTTTTT.

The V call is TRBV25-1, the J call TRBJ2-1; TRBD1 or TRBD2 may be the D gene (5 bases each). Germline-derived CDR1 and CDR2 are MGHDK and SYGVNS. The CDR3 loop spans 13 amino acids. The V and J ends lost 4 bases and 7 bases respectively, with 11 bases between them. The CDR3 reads CASSVLEGNEQFF. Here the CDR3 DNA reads TGTGCCAGCAGTGTTCTTGAGGGGAATGAGCAGTTCTTC.

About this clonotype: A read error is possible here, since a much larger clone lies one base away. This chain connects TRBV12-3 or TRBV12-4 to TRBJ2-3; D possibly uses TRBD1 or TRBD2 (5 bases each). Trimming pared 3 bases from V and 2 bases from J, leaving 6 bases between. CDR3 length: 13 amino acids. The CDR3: CASSFGTTDTQYF. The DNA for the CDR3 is TGTGCCAGCAGTTTCGGGACCACAGATACGCAGTATTTT.